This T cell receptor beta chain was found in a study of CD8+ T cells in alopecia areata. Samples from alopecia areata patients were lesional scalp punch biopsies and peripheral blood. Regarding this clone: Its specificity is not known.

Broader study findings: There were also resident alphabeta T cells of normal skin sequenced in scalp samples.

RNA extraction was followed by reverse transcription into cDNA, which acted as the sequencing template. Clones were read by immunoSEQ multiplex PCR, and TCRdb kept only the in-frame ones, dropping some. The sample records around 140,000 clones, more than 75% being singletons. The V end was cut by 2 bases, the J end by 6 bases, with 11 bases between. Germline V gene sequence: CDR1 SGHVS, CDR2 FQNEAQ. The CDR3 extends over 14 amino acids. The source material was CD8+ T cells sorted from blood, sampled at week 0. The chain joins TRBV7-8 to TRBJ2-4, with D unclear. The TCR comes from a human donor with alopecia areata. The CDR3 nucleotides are TGTGCCAGCAGCTTAAGTGCCGGGCGAAACATTCAGTACTTC. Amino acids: CASSLSAGRNIQYF.